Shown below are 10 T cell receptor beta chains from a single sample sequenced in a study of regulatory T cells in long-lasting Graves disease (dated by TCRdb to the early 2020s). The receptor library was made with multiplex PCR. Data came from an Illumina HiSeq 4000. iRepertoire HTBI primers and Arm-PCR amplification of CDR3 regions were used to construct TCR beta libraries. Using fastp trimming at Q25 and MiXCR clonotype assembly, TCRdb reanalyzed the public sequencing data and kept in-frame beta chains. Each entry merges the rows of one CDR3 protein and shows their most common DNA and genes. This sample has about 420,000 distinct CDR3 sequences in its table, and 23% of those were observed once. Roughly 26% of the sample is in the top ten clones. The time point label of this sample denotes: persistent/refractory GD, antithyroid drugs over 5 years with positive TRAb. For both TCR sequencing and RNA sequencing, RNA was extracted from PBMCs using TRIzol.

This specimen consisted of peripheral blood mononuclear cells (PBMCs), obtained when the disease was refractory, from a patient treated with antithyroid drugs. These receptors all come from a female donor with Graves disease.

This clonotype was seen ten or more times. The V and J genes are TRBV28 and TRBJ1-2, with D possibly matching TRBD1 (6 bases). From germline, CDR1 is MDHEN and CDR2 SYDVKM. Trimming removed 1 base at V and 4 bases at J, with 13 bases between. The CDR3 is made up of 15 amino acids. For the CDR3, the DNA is TGTGCCAGCAGTTTATCGGTGACAGGAGTCTATGGCTACACCTTC. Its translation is CASSLSVTGVYGYTF.

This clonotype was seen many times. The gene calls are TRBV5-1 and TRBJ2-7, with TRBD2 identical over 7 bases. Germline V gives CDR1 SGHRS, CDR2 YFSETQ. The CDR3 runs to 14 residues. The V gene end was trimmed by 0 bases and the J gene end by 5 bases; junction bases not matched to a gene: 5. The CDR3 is CASSLGGGWNEQYF. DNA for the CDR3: TGCGCCAGCAGCTTGGGCGGGGGATGGAACGAGCAGTACTTC.

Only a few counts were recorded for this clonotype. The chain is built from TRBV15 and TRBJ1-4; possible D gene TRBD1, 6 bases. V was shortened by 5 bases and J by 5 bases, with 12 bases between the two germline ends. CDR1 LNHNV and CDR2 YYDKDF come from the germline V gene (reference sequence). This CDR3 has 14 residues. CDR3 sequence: CATSPHDRNEKLFF. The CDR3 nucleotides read TGTGCCACCAGCCCACACGACAGGAATGAAAAACTGTTTTTT.

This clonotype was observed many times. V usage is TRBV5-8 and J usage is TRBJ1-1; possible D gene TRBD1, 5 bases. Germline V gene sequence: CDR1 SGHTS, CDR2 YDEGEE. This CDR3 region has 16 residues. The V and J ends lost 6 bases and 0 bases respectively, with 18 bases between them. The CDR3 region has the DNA TGTGCCAGCAATCGTTCTCCGGGACCGTTGAACACTGAAGCTTTCTTT. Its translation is CASNRSPGPLNTEAFF.

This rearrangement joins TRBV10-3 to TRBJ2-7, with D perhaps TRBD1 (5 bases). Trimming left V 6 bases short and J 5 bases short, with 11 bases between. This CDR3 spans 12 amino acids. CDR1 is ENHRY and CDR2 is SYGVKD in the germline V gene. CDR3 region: CAIRGVSDEQYF. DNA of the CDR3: TGTGCCATCAGAGGGGTTTCCGACGAGCAGTACTTC.

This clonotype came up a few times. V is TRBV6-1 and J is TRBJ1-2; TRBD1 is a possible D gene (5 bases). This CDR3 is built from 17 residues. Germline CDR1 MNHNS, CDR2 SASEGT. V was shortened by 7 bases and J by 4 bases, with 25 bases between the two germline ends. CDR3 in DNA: TGTGCCAGCATTCGTTCTACAGTGGGACGAAGATCCTATGGCTACACCTTC. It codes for CASIRSTVGRRSYGYTF.

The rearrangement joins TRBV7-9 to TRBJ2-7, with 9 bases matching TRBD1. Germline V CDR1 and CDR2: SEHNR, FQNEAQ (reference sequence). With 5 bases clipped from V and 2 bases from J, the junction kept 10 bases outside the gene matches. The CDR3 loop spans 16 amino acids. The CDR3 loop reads CASSHNPGDRAYEQYF. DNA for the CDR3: TGTGCCAGCAGCCACAACCCCGGGGACAGGGCCTACGAGCAGTACTTC. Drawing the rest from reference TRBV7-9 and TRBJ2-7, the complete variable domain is DTGVSQNPRHKITKRGQNVTFRCDPISEHNRLYWYRQTLGQGPEFLTYFQNEAQLEKSRLLSDRFSAERPKGSFSTLEIQRTEQGDSAMYLCASSHNPGDRAYEQYFGPGTRLTVT.

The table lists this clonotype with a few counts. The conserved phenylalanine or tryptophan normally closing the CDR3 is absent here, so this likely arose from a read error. This CDR3 reads CASSLSLGTTLYGYTL. CDR3 bases: TGTGCCAGCAGTTTATCCCTAGGAACCACTCTCTATGGCTACACCCTC. The gene calls are TRBV12-3 or TRBV12-4 and TRBJ1-2, with D uncertain. Trimming shortened V by 2 bases and J by 4 bases, and 17 bases separated the two germline ends. This CDR3 contains 16 residues.

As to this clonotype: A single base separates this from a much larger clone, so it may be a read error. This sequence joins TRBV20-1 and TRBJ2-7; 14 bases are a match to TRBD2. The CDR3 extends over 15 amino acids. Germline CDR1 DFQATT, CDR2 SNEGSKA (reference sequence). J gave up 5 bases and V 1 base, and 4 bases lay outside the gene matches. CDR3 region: CSARGTSGGRNEQYF. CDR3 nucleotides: TGCAGTGCTAGAGGGACTAGCGGGGGGAGAAACGAGCAGTACTTC.

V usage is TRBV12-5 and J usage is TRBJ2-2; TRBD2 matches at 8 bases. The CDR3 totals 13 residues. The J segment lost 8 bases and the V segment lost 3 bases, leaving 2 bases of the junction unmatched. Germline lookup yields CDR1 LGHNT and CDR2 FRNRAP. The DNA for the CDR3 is TGTGCTAGTGGTTTAATAGCGGGAGGGGAGCTGTTTTTT. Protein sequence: CASGLIAGGELFF.